Included here is one TCR beta chain sequence, with context. It lacks a known antigen. Qualities for individual bases were not recorded, and no much larger clone is one base off. The record originates from a study of CD4 T cells in relation to SARS-CoV-2 and coronaviruses (TCRdb year 2021). About the investigation overall: In the ViraFEST assay, PBMCs were cultured with antigen for roughly eleven days, after which TCR beta CDR3s were sequenced to identify clonal expansions specific to the antigen. An HIV-1 Nef peptide pool or a culture without peptide was used as the negative reference condition. HLA restriction was mapped for shared crossreactive spike epitopes using patient-derived lymphoblastoid cell lines. At the level of individual TCR clonotypes, the study measured memory CD4+ T cell crossreactivity between SARS-CoV-2 spike protein and common cold coronavirus spike proteins. Samples from three pre-COVID donors and the naive versus memory experiments were sequenced with the Adaptive Biotechnologies TCR-sequencing kit; other data were Illumina-based. A different, Illumina-based TCR-beta assay was used to sequence expansion assays from other donors in the study.

CD4+ T cells from unexposed donors were collected before the COVID-19 pandemic (2011-2018). After around 11 days of culture, CD4+ T cells were isolated with the EasySep CD4+ T cell isolation kit. As far as cell numbers permitted, CD4+ T cells from unexposed donors were tested for reactivity against SARS-CoV-2 S and N as well as four spike pools from common cold coronaviruses. Each well received about 2 million PBMCs, cultured in IMDM supplemented with approximately 5% human AB serum and 9.5 to 10 IU/ml IL-2. Half of the culture medium was replaced with fresh IL-2-containing medium on days 3 and 7. In general, triplicate replicate wells were used for every peptide culture condition. The leukapheresis product for the unexposed donors was obtained through commercial purchase. PBMCs were isolated from leukapheresis product or whole blood by Ficoll-Paque PLUS gradient centrifugation. PBMCs were either cryopreserved at -140 degrees C or used fresh in the expansion assay. The QIAamp Micro DNA Kit was used to extract genomic DNA from the CD4+ T cells.

The library was built by means of the immunoSEQ multiplex PCR assay. The paper's processing steps were these. During preprocessing, nonproductive sequences were discarded, as were any CDR3s that did not begin with C, did not end with F or W, or were shorter than 7 amino acids. Antigen-specific clonotypes were called with the MANAFEST web app, based on expansion relative to reference and other culture wells. A clone was considered positive if significant expansion relative to the reference culture was observed in 2 of 3 replicate wells at an FDR below 0.05. To be called positive, a clone also had to show significant expansion compared with every other tandem well and an odds ratio greater than 5. CDR3 homology was quantified as pairwise Levenshtein distance, calculated with the stringdist R package after three terminal residues were trimmed from each end. The clones in this table, taken by TCRdb from immuneACCESS, are in-frame only. Not every clone is retained; where verified, under half of the shortfall comes from an unresolved V gene, and the cause of the rest is unknown. V, J and clone size are taken as reported in that table, and D and trimming were inferred from the DNA itself. This sample comprises roughly 17,000 clones, 70% to 80% of them detected only once. Around a sixth of the sample lies in the top ten.

What the work shows at the level of the full study, not this receptor alone: No donor contributed both pre-pandemic and post-infection samples, which limited tracing the source of pre-existing responses. Small numbers of patients and of tested TCRs limited the study. Since the crossreactivity analysis centred on spike protein, crossreactivity against other viral proteins was not assessed. Compared with monoreactive clones, crossreactive clones had significantly weaker SARS-CoV-2-driven expansion, a result consistent with antigenic imprinting. In roughly two thirds of donors, memory CD4+ clonotypes turned up that crossrecognized SARS-CoV-2 and at least one common cold coronavirus spike.

The sequence derives from a human donor in good health. The sample was CD4+ T cells from PBMCs, cultured in vitro.

The DNA is TGTGCCAGCAGCCCTACGACAGGGAGCACTGAAGCTTTCTTT. It translates to CASSPTTGSTEAFF. The V gene is TRBV9 and the J gene is TRBJ1-1; 7 of the junction bases match TRBD1. The CDR3, cysteine through phenylalanine, is 14 amino acids long. This entry keeps only the CDR3 DNA: 42 bases, framed from base 1. CDR1 SGDLS and CDR2 YYNGEE were looked up in the germline V gene. Trimming leaves V shorter by 4 bases and J shorter by 4 bases, with the junction holding 7 bases beyond the gene matches.